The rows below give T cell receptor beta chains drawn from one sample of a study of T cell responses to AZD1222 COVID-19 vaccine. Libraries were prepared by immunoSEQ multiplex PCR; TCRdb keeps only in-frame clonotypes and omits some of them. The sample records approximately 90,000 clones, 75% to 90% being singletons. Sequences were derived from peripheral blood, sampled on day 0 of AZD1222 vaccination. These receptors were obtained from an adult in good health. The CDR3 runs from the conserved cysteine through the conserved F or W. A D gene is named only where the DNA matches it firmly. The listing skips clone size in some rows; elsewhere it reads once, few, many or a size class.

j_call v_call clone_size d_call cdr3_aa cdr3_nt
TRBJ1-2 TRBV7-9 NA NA CASSRNRAGYTF TGTGCCAGCAGCCGGAACAGGGCCGGCTACACCTTC
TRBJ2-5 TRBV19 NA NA CASSTGLGDIGQETQYF TGTGCCAGTAGTACGGGACTGGGGGACATTGGCCAAGAGACCCAGTACTTC
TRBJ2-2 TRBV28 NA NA CASRQGANTGELFF TGTGCCAGCAGGCAGGGTGCGAACACCGGGGAGCTGTTTTTT
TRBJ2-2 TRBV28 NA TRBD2 CASSSPGTSGNTGELFF TGTGCCAGCAGCTCTCCCGGGACTAGCGGTAACACCGGGGAGCTGTTTTTT
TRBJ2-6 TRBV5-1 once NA CASSSAGARHSGANVLTF TGCGCCAGCAGCTCCGCCGGCGCGCGTCACTCTGGGGCCAACGTCCTGACTTTC
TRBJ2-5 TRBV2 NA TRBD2 CASRTMRTSGRIAGETQYF TGTGCCAGCAGAACAATGAGGACTAGCGGGAGGATCGCAGGAGAGACCCAGTACTTC
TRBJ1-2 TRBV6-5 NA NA CASSYRQGNNYGYTF TGTGCCAGCAGTTACCGGCAGGGCAATAACTATGGCTACACCTTC
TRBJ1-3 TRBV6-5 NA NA CASSYARGWSGNTIYF TGTGCCAGCAGTTACGCCCGGGGCTGGTCTGGAAACACCATATATTTT
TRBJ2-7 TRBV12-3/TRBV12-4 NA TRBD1 CASSLDRGSEQYF TGTGCCAGCAGTTTGGACAGGGGATCCGAGCAGTACTTC
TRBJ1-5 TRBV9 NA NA CASSVDPGTSNQPQHF TGTGCCAGCAGCGTAGATCCAGGTACTAGCAATCAGCCCCAGCATTTT
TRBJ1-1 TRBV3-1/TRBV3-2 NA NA CASSQDGMNTEAFF TGTGCCAGCAGCCAAGACGGGATGAACACTGAAGCTTTCTTT
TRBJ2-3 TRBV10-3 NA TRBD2 CAISDMAGAAPDTQYF TGTGCCATCAGTGACATGGCGGGAGCGGCCCCAGATACGCAGTATTTT
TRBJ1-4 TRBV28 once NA CASKMAGNEKLFF TGTGCCAGCAAAATGGCTGGTAATGAAAAACTGTTTTTT
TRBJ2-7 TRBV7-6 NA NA CASSLRGGGLGYEQYF TGTGCCAGCAGCCTGCGAGGAGGGGGCTTAGGCTACGAGCAGTACTTC
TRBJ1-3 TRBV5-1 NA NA CASSLVAWGPGNTIYF TGCGCCAGCAGCTTGGTAGCCTGGGGGCCTGGAAACACCATATATTTT
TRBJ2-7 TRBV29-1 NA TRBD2 CSASGLAGVGGEQYF TGCAGCGCTTCGGGTTTGGCGGGAGTCGGGGGCGAGCAGTACTTC
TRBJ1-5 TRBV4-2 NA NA CASSQWASGRNQPQHF TGTGCCAGCAGCCAATGGGCGTCAGGGCGGAATCAGCCCCAGCATTTT
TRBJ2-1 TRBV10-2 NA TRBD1 CASKGAGEQFF TGCGCCAGCAAGGGGGCTGGGGAGCAGTTCTTC
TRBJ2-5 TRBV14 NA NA CASSQAGGRETQYF TGTGCCAGCAGCCAAGCCGGGGGCCGGGAGACCCAGTACTTC
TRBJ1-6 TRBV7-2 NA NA CASGPFYGVNSPLHF TGTGCCAGCGGCCCGTTTTATGGGGTAAATTCACCCCTCCACTTT
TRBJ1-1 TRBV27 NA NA CASSLSFTGSDTEAFF TGTGCCAGCAGTTTATCGTTTACAGGGTCCGACACTGAAGCTTTCTTT
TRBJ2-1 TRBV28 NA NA CASSFSIAELINNEQFF TGTGCCAGCAGTTTCTCAATAGCGGAGCTAATCAACAATGAGCAGTTCTTC
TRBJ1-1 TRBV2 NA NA CASGRQVNTEAFF TGTGCCAGCGGGAGACAGGTGAACACTGAAGCTTTCTTT
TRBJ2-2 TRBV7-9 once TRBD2 CAIHATGTSVTGELFF TGTGCCATCCATGCCACCGGGACTAGCGTGACCGGGGAGCTGTTTTTT
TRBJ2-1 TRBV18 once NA CASSLLRGNEQFF TGTGCCAGCTCACTCCTAAGGGGGAATGAGCAGTTCTTC
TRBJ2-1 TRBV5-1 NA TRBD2 CASSFSSGEYNEQFF TGCGCCAGCAGCTTCTCTAGCGGAGAATACAATGAGCAGTTCTTC
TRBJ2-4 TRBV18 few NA CASSRGGDIQYF TGTGCCAGCTCCAGGGGAGGAGACATTCAGTACTTC
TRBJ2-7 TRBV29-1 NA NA CSGADLYEQYF TGCAGCGGGGCCGACCTATACGAGCAGTACTTC
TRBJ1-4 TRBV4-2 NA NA CASSLLGEKLFF TGTGCCAGCAGCCTTCTGGGTGAAAAACTGTTTTTT
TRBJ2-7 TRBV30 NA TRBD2 CAWSLYGTSGNEQYF TGTGCCTGGAGTCTTTACGGGACTAGCGGGAATGAGCAGTACTTC
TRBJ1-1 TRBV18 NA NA CASSQDGNTEAFF TGTGCCAGCTCACAGGACGGGAACACTGAAGCTTTCTTT
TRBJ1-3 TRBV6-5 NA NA CASSRTATGNTIYF TGTGCCAGCAGTAGGACGGCAACTGGAAACACCATATATTTT
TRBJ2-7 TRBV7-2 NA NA CASSLAQSSYEQYF TGTGCCAGCAGCTTGGCTCAATCAAGCTACGAGCAGTACTTC
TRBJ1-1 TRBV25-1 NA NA CASSFPGRGTEAFF TGTGCCAGCAGTTTCCCCGGAAGGGGCACTGAAGCTTTCTTT
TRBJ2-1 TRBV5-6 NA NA CASSEESSYNEQFF TGTGCCAGCAGCGAGGAAAGCTCCTACAATGAGCAGTTCTTC
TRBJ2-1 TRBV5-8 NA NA CASSSGPYNEQFF TGTGCCAGCAGCTCAGGGCCCTACAATGAGCAGTTCTTC
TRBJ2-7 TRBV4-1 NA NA CASSLSSYEQYF TGCGCCAGCAGCTTGAGCTCCTACGAGCAGTACTTC
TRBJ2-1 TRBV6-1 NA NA CASSDSGGGRWQFF TGTGCCAGCAGTGATTCCGGTGGGGGTAGGTGGCAGTTCTTC
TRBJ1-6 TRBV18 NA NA CASSPTGPWNSPLHF TGTGCCAGCTCACCAACAGGCCCTTGGAATTCACCCCTCCACTTT
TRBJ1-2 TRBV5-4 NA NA CASSDRTNYGYTF TGTGCCAGCAGCGACAGGACTAACTATGGCTACACCTTC
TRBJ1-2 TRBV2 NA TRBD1 CASSEASGGGLVGYTF TGTGCCAGCAGTGAAGCTTCGGGAGGGGGCTTGGTTGGCTACACCTTC
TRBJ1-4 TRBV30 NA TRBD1 CAWAQGLANEKLFF TGTGCCTGGGCACAGGGGTTAGCTAATGAAAAACTGTTTTTT
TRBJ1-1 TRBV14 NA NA CASSQGLWNTEAFF TGTGCCAGCAGCCAGGGACTGTGGAACACTGAAGCTTTCTTT